The 5 T cell receptor beta chains below all came from one sample that was sequenced in a study of T-cell reconstitution after alpha-beta-depleted transplantation in children (dated by TCRdb to the mid-2010s). The receptor library was made with PCR. Sequencing relied on an Illumina HiSeq 2500. TCR libraries were prepared with molecular barcoding, using unique molecular identifiers to normalize TCRbeta repertoire quantification. The public reads were quality trimmed at Q25 with fastp and then assembled into clones with MiXCR by TCRdb, keeping productive beta chains. Records with the same CDR3 protein are collapsed into one entry carrying the most frequent genes and DNA. The sample table records a few hundred thousand distinct CDR3 sequences; about a tenth of these occur just once. Jointly, the top ten make up around 2.3% of the sample. The sample consisted of PBMCs from the stem cell graft donor, taken from the stem cell graft. Receptors originate from a human donor who donated a stem cell graft to a child with acute lymphoblastic leukemia.

In this sample, this clonotype turned up a few times. The chain links TRBV6-2 or TRBV6-3 to TRBJ2-1; D ambiguous. V was clipped by 2 bases and J by 6 bases, with 2 bases between them. Germline CDR1 and CDR2: MNHEY and SVGEGT. The CDR3 extends over 11 amino acids. CDR3 loop: CASSYPNEQFF. CDR3 in DNA: TGTGCCAGCAGTTACCCCAATGAGCAGTTCTTC.

This chain connects TRBV7-9 to TRBJ2-4; 8 nucleotides agree with TRBD2. Germline lookup yields CDR1 SEHNR and CDR2 FQNEAQ (reference sequence). The trim removed 4 bases at V and 5 bases at J, leaving 1 base unmatched. The CDR3 runs to 13 residues. CDR3 loop: CASSSGLENIQYF. CDR3 DNA sequence: TGTGCCAGCAGCTCGGGACTAGAAAACATTCAGTACTTC. Full variable domain (outside the CDR3, taken from reference TRBV7-9 and TRBJ2-4): DTGVSQNPRHKITKRGQNVTFRCDPISEHNRLYWYRQTLGQGPEFLTYFQNEAQLEKSRLLSDRFSAERPKGSFSTLEIQRTEQGDSAMYLCASSSGLENIQYFGAGTRLSVL.

In its sample, this clonotype was seen many times. The V gene is TRBV4-1, the J gene TRBJ2-1; 10 bases are shared with TRBD2. In germline, CDR1 is MGHRA, CDR2 YSYEKL. J was trimmed by 2 bases and V by 2 bases; bases with no gene match: 3. The CDR3 has 16 amino acids. The CDR3 DNA sequence: TGCGCCAGCAGCCAAATTCTAGCGGGGGCCTACAATGAGCAGTTCTTC. The encoded protein is CASSQILAGAYNEQFF.

This clonotype was recorded many times. The rearrangement joins TRBV12-3 or TRBV12-4 to TRBJ2-4; TRBD1 matches at 10 bases. CDR3 length: 16 amino acids. The junction had 8 bases not matched to a gene; V was cut back by 6 bases and J by 3 bases. CDR3 coding DNA: TGTGCCAGCAGCACAGGACAGGGGGTTGGCAAAAACATTCAGTACTTC. Amino acids: CASSTGQGVGKNIQYF.

In this sample, this clonotype turned up a few times. The chain is built from TRBV3-1 and TRBJ1-1, with D perhaps matching TRBD1 (5 bases). Trimming took 1 base from V and 8 from J, leaving 11 bases between them. This CDR3 has 13 residues. Per germline, CDR1 LGHDT and CDR2 YNNKEL (reference sequence). The CDR3 region is CASSQGAGAEAFF. DNA of the CDR3: TGTGCCAGCAGCCAAGGTGCTGGGGCAGAAGCTTTCTTT.